This TCR beta chain was captured in a study of blood T cell repertoires in COVID-19. Study as a whole: COVID-19 samples collected from the United States, Italy and Spain covered acute and convalescent phases. From T cells, B-cell-depleted T cells, or PBMCs came the material, which was cDNA or gDNA.

In the original processing: How many nucleated cells were present was estimated from reference gene primer amplification. The method was immunoSEQ multiplex PCR; TCRdb's version includes in-frame clones alone and lacks a portion of them. V and J calls plus clone size are reproduced from that table; the DNA served to infer D and trimming. The repertoire holds around 200,000 clones, with approximately 87% as singletons. Per germline, CDR1 MNHEY and CDR2 SMNVEV (reference sequence). The CDR3 has 14 residues. Between the trimmed V and J ends, which lost 4 bases and 6 bases, there was a span of 15 bases. The sequence was collected from a woman between 18 and 29 years old who had recovered from COVID-19. Sample: peripheral blood. The chain recombines TRBV27 with TRBJ1-1; D might be TRBD1 (6 bases). CDR3 residues: CASSYDRQFAEAFF. The DNA of the CDR3 is TGTGCCAGCAGTTATGACAGGCAATTTGCTGAAGCTTTCTTT.